The T cell receptor beta chain described here comes from a study of T cell repertoires in cytomegalovirus infection. Germline V gene sequence: CDR1 MGHRA, CDR2 YSYEKL. The V gene end was trimmed by 4 bases and the J gene end by 6 bases; junction bases not matched to a gene: 10. The CDR3 covers 16 residues. TCRdb analysed the reads with MiXCR anew, one entry per CDR3 protein. The table has around 530,000 distinct CDR3 sequences, more than 20% seen once. This clonotype was seen a few times. The chain carries TRBV4-1 and TRBJ1-5; 9 nucleotides match TRBD1. The receptor was isolated from a human donor in good health (CMV status not recorded). Some clones in this sample may be carry-over from other donors' samples. What was sequenced was PBMCs. The chain's CDR3 is CASSREQGATPQPQHF. Written as DNA, the CDR3 is TGCGCCAGCAGCCGAGAACAGGGGGCAACGCCTCAGCCCCAGCATTTT.